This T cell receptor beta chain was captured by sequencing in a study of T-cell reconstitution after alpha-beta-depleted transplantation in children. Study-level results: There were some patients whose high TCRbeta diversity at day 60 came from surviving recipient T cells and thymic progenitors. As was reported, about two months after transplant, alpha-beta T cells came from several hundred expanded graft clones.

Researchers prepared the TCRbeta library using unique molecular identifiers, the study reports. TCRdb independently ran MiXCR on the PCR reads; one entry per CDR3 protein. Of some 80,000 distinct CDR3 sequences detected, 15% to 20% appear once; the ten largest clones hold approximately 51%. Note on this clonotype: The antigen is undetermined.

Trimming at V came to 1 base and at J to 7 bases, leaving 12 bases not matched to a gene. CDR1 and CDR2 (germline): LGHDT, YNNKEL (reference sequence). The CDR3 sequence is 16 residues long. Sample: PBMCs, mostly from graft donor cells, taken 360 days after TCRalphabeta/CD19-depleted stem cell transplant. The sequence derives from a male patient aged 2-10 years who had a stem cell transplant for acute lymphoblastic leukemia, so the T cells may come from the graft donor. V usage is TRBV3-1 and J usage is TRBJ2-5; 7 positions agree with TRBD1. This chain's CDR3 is CASSQAGTATWGTQYF. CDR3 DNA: TGTGCCAGCAGCCAAGCCGGGACAGCTACTTGGGGGACCCAGTACTTC.